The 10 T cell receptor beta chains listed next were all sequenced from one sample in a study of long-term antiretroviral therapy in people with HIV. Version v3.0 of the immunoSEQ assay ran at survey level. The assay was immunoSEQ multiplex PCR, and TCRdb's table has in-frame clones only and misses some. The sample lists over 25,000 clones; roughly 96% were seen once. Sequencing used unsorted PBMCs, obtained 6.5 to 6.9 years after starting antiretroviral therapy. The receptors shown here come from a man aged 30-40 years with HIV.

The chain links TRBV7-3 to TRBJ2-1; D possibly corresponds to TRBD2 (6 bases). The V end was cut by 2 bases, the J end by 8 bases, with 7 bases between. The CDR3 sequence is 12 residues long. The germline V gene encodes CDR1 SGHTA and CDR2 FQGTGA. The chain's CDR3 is CASSLGGYEQFF. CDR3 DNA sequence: TGTGCCAGCAGCTTAGGGGGGTATGAGCAGTTCTTC.

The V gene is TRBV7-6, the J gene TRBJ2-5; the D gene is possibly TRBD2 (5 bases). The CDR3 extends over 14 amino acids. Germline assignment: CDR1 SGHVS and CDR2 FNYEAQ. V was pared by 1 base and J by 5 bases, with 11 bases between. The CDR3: CASSLGRIGETQYF. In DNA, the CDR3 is TGTGCCAGCAGCTTAGGGAGGATAGGGGAGACCCAGTACTTC.

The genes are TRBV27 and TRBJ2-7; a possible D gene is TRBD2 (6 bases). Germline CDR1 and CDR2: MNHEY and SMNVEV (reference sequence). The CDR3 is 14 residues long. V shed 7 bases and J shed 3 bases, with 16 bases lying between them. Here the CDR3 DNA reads TGTGCCAGCAAATCCGCCGGGGGTTTCTACGAGCAGTACTTC. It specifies CASKSAGGFYEQYF.

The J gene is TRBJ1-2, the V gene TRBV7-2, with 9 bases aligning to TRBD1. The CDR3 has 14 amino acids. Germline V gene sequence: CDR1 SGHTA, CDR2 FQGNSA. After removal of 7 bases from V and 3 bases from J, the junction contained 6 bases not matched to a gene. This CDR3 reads CASNRRTGDYGYTF. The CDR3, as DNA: TGTGCCAGCAACCGTCGGACAGGGGACTATGGCTACACCTTC.

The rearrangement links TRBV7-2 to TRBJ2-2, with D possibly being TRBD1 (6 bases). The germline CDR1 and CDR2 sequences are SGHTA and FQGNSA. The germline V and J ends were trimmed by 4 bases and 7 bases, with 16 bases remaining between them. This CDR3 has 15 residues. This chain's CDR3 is CASSSSQGRDGELFF. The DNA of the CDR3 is TGTGCCAGCAGCTCATCACAGGGCCGGGACGGGGAGCTGTTTTTT.

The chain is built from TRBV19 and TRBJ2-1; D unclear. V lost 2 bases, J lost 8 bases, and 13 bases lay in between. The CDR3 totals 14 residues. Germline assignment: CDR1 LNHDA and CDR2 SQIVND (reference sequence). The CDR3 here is CASSISVIVYEQFF. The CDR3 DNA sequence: TGTGCCAGTAGTATATCAGTAATCGTTTATGAGCAGTTCTTC. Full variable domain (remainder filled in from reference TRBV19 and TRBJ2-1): DGGITQSPKYLFRKEGQNVTLSCEQNLNHDAMYWYRQDPGQGLRLIYYSQIVNDFQKGDIAEGYSVSREKKESFPLTVTSAQKNPTAFYLCASSISVIVYEQFFGPGTRLTVL.

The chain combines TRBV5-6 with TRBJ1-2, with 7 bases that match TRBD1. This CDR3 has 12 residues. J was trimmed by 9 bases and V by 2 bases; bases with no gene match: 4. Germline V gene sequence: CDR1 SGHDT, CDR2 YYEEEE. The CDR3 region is CASSFDRVSYTF. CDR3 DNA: TGTGCCAGCAGCTTCGACAGGGTGAGCTACACCTTC.

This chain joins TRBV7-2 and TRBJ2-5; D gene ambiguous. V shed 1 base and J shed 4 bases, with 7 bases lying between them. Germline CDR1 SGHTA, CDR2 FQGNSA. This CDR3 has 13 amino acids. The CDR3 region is CASSLGLAETQYF. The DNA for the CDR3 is TGTGCCAGCAGCTTAGGTTTAGCAGAGACCCAGTACTTC.

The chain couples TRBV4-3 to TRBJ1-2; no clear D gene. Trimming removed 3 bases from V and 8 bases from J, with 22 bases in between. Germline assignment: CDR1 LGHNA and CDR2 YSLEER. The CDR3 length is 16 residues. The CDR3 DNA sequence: TGCGCCAGCAGCCAGGCCCTCATGGGCGCGATTGGGGGCTACACCTTC. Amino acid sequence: CASSQALMGAIGGYTF.

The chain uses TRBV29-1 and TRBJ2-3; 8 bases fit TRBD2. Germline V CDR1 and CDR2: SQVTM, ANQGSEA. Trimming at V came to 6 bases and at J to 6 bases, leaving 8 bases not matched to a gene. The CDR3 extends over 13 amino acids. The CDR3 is CSVPGLDSDTQYF. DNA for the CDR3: TGCAGCGTGCCGGGACTAGATTCGGATACGCAGTATTTT.